The 9 T cell receptor beta chains below were found in one sample sequenced in a study of neurological immune-mediated disorders. A single record per CDR3 protein comes from TCRdb applying MiXCR to the 5' RACE reads. This sample carries 65,000 to 95,000 distinct CDR3 sequences, 4.5% to 6.5% of them seen once, and the ten largest clones take roughly 2.4%. Sequencing was performed on PBMCs. The receptors come from a woman in her 30s with multiple sclerosis.

This clonotype has only a few counts. The chain recombines TRBV5-1 with TRBJ2-5; possibly TRBD1 or TRBD2 for D (5 bases each). Trimming removed 5 bases at V and 3 bases at J, with 8 bases between. The CDR3 covers 12 residues. Germline V CDR1 and CDR2: SGHRS, YFSETQ. CDR3 amino acids: CASSRDEETQYF. The CDR3 region has the DNA TGCGCCAGCAGTCGGGACGAAGAGACCCAGTACTTC.

In its sample, this clonotype was seen many times. The chain carries TRBV11-3 and TRBJ2-1; D gene uncertain. Trimming shortened V by 0 bases and J by 5 bases, and 17 bases separated the two germline ends. The CDR3 loop spans 17 amino acids. Germline CDR1 and CDR2: SGHNT and YENEEA. The CDR3 region is CASSLDPLTGRNNEQFF. CDR3 DNA: TGTGCCAGCAGCTTAGATCCCCTGACTGGGCGCAACAATGAGCAGTTCTTC.

This clonotype has a handful of counts. This chain uses TRBV30 with TRBJ1-2; D might be TRBD1 (5 bases). Trimming pared 7 bases from V and 4 bases from J, leaving 10 bases between. Per the germline V gene, CDR1 is GTSNPN and CDR2 is SVGIG (reference sequence). CDR3 length equals 11 residues. DNA of the CDR3: TGTGCCTTCGGGACGGCCTATGGCTACACCTTC. This gives the protein CAFGTAYGYTF.

V is TRBV28 and J is TRBJ2-3; 8 nucleotides match TRBD2. The V gene end was trimmed by 11 bases and the J gene end by 1 base; junction bases not matched to a gene: 17. The V gene's germline CDR1 is MDHEN and CDR2 SYDVKM. The CDR3 sequence is 17 residues long. In nucleotides, the CDR3 is TGTGCCGCGGGAGGTCACCGGCGGGGGCCTCGCACAGATACGCAGTATTTT. Translation: CAAGGHRRGPRTDTQYF.

V gene TRBV6-5 combines with J gene TRBJ2-3, with D perhaps matching TRBD2 (7 bases). Per germline, CDR1 MNHEY and CDR2 SVGAGI. The V and J ends lost 2 bases and 6 bases respectively, with 15 bases between them. The CDR3 loop spans 15 amino acids. CDR3 DNA: TGTGCCAGCAGTTACGGGGGGGGGGCCACCGATACGCAGTATTTT. It codes for CASSYGGGATDTQYF.

At least ten counts were recorded for this clonotype. The DNA for the CDR3 is TGTGCCATCAGTTCGGACAGGTCTAGCACAGATACGCAGTATTTT. Protein product: CAISSDRSSTDTQYF. V and J are TRBV10-3 and TRBJ2-3, with TRBD1 matching over 7 bases. The germline gives CDR1 ENHRY, CDR2 SYGVKD. Germline trimming cut 5 bases from V and 0 bases from J; bases unmatched to any gene: 5. The CDR3 totals 15 residues.

This clonotype was counted ten times or more. The DNA of the CDR3 is TGTGCCAGCAGCCGGGACAGTCAAGAGACCCAGTACTTC. This codes for CASSRDSQETQYF. The chain is built from TRBV12-3 or TRBV12-4 and TRBJ2-5; 7 bases are shared with TRBD1. CDR3 length equals 13 residues. V shed 6 bases, J shed 2 bases, and the junction held 3 bases outside the gene matches.

This clonotype was found a few times. This chain uses TRBV14 with TRBJ2-3; 7 nucleotides align to TRBD2. Trimming cost V 2 bases and J 1 base; bases outside gene matches: 3. The CDR3 covers 15 residues. Germline CDR1 reads SGHDN; CDR2 reads FVKESK. The CDR3 reads CASSQLSGGTDTQYF. The CDR3 nucleotides read TGTGCCAGCAGCCAACTGAGCGGGGGCACAGATACGCAGTATTTT.

This clonotype appeared many times. The J gene is TRBJ2-5, the V gene TRBV20-1; D ambiguous. V was pared by 1 base and J by 4 bases, with 16 bases between. Germline CDR1 is DFQATT and CDR2 is SNEGSKA (reference sequence). There are 15 residues in the CDR3. The CDR3 region is CSARVGRTLRETQYF. The CDR3 DNA reads TGCAGTGCTAGAGTGGGCAGGACCCTCCGAGAGACCCAGTACTTC.